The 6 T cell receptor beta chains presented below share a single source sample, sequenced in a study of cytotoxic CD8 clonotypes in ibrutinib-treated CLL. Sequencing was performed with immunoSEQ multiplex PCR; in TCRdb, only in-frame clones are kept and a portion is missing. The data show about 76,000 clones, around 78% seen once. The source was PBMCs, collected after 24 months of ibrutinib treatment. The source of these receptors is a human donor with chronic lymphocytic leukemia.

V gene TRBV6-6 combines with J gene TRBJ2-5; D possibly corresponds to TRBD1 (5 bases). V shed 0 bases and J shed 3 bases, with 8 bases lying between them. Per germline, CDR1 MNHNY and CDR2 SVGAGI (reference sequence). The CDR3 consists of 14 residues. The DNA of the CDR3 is TGTGCCAGCAGTTACTCGGACAAGAAAGAGACCCAGTACTTC. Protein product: CASSYSDKKETQYF.

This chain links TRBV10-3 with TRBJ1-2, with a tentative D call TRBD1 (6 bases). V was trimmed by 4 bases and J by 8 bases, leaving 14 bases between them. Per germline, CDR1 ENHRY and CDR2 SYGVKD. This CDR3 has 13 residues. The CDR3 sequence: CAISGNRVKGYTF. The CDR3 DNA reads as TGTGCCATCAGTGGGAACAGGGTGAAGGGCTACACCTTC.

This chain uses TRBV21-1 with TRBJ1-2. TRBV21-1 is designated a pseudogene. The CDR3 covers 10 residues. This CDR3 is CASSKATQTF. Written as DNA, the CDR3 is TGTGCCAGCAGCAAAGCAACTCAGACCTTC.

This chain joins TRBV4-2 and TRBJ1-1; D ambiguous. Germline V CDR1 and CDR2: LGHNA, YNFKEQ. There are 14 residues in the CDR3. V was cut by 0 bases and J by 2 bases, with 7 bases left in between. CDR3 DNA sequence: TGTGCCAGCAGCCAAGATCCGGGTAACACTGAAGCTTTCTTT. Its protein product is CASSQDPGNTEAFF.

CDR3: CASSFEVGRAGEQFF. The CDR3 bases are TGTGCCAGCAGCTTTGAGGTCGGGAGGGCCGGTGAGCAGTTCTTC. The rearrangement links TRBV7-3 to TRBJ2-1, with 8 bases fitting TRBD2. This CDR3 spans 15 amino acids. From germline, CDR1 is SGHTA and CDR2 FQGTGA. V was pared by 3 bases and J by 9 bases, with 10 bases of the junction left unmatched.

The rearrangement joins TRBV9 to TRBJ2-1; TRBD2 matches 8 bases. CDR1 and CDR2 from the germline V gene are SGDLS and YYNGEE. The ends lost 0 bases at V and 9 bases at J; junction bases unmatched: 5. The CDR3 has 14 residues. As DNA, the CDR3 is TGTGCCAGCAGCGTAGCTACTGCGGGAGGTGAGCAGTTCTTC. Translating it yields CASSVATAGGEQFF.